The sequence of this TCR beta chain was determined in a study of cytomegalovirus exposure and HLA in healthy donors. Study results and limitations: Exclusion applied to some V segments, including TRBV6-2 and TRBV6-3, as they were indistinguishable. The authors later linked a missense DCLRE1C variant to TCR beta V- and J-gene trimming. A later analysis revealed that TCR association rates differed between HLA loci, peaking at DRB1 and bottoming out at HLA-C.

Trimming took 5 bases from V and 0 from J; bases not matched to a gene: 6. CDR1 is MNHEY and CDR2 is SVGAGI in the germline V gene. The CDR3 consists of 15 residues. The PCR used 60 Vbeta and 13 Jbeta primers. Assay: immunoSEQ multiplex PCR; the TCRdb copy retains only in-frame clones and omits some. Among 170,000 or so clones listed, roughly 80% were seen once. This clone was seen a handful of times. What it binds is unknown. The sequencing input was PBMCs. The chain couples TRBV6-5 to TRBJ1-1; 7 positions agree with TRBD1. The sequence was obtained from a boy younger than 18 in good health and CMV-seronegative. Here the CDR3 DNA reads TGTGCCAGCAGTAGTTCGGACAGGATGAACACTGAAGCTTTCTTT. This sequence encodes CASSSSDRMNTEAFF.